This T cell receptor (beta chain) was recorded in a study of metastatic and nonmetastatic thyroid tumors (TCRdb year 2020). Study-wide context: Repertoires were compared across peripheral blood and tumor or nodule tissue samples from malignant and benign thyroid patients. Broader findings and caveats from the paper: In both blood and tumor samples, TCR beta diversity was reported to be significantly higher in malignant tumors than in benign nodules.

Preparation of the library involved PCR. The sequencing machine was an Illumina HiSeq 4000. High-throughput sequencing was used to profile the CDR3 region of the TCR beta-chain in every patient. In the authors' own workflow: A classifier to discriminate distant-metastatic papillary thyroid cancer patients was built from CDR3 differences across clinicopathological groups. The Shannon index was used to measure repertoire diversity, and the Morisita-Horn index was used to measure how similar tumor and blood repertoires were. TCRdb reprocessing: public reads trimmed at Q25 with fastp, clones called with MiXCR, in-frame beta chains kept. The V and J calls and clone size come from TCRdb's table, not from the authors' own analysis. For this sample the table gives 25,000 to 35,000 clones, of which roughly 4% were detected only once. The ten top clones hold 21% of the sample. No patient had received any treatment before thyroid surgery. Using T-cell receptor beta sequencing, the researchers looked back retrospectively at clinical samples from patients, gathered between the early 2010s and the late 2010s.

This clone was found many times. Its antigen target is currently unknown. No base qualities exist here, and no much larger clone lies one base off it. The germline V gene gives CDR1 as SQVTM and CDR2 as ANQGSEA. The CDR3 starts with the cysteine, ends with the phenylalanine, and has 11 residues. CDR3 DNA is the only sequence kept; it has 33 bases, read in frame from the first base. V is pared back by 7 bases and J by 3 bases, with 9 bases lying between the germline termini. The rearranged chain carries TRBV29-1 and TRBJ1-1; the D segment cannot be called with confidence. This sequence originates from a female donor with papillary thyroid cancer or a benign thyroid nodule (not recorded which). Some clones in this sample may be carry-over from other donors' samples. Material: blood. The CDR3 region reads CSAMDHTEAFF. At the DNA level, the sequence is TGCAGCGCTATGGACCACACTGAAGCTTTCTTT.